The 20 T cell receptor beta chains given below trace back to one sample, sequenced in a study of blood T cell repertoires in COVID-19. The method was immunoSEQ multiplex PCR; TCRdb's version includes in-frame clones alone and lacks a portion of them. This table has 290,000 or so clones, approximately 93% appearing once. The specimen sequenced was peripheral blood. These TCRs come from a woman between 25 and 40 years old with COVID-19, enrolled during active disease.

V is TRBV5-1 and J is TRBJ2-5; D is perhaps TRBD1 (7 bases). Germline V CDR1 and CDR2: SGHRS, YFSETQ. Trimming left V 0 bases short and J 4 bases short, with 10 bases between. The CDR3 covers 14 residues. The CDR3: CASSLAGGGETQYF. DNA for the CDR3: TGCGCCAGCAGCTTGGCAGGGGGAGGAGAGACCCAGTACTTC.

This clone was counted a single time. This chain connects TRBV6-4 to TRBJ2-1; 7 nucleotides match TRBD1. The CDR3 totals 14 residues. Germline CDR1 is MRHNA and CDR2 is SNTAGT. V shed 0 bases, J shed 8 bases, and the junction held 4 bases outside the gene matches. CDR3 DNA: TGTGCCAGCAGTGACTCGCGACAGGGCGATGAGCAGTTCTTC. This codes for CASSDSRQGDEQFF.

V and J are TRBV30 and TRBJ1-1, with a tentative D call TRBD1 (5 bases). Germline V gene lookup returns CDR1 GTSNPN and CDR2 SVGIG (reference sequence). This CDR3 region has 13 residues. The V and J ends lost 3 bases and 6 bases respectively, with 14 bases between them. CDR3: CAWSKTVKAEAFF. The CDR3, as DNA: TGTGCCTGGAGCAAGACAGTTAAGGCTGAAGCTTTCTTT.

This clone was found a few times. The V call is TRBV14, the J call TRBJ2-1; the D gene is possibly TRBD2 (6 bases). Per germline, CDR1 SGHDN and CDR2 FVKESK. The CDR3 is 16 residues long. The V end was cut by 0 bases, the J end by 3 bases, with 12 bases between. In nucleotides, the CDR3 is TGTGCCAGCAGCCAAGATCCGAGGCGGGGCTACAATGAGCAGTTCTTC. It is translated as CASSQDPRRGYNEQFF.

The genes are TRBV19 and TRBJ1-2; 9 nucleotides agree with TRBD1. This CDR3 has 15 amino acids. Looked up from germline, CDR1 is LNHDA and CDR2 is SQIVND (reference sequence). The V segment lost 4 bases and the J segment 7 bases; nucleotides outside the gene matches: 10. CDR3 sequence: CASSNPDRGGIGYTF. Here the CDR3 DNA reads TGTGCCAGTAGTAACCCGGACAGGGGAGGCATTGGCTACACCTTC.

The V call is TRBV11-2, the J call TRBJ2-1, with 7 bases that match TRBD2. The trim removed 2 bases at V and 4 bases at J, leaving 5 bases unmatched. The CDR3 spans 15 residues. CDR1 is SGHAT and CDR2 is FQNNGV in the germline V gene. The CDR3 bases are TGTGCCAGCAGCTTATGGCTAGCGGAATACAATGAGCAGTTCTTC. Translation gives CASSLWLAEYNEQFF.

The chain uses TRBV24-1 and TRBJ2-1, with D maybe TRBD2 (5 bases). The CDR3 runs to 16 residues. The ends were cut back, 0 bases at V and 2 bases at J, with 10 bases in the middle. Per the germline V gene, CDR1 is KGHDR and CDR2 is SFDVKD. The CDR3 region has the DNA TGTGCCACCAGTGATTTGTCCGGGGAACCCTACAATGAGCAGTTCTTC. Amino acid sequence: CATSDLSGEPYNEQFF.

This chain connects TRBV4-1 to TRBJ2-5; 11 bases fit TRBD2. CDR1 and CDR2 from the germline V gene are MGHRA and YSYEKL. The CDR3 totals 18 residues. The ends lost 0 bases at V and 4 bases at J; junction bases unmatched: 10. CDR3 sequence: CASSQDQPSGRPIETQYF. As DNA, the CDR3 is TGCGCCAGCAGCCAAGATCAGCCTAGCGGGAGGCCGATAGAGACCCAGTACTTC.

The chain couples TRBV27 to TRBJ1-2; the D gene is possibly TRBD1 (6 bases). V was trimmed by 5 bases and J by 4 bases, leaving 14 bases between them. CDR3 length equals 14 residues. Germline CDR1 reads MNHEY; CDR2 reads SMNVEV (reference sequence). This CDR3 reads CASSPQTGIYGYTF. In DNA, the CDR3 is TGTGCCAGCAGTCCCCAGACAGGAATCTATGGCTACACCTTC.

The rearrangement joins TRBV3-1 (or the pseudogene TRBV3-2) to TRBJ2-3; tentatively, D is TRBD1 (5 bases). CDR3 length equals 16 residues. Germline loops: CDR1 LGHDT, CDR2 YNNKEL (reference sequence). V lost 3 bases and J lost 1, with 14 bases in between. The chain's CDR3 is CASSQTPGIGTDTQYF. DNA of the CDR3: TGTGCCAGCAGCCAGACACCAGGGATAGGCACAGATACGCAGTATTTT.

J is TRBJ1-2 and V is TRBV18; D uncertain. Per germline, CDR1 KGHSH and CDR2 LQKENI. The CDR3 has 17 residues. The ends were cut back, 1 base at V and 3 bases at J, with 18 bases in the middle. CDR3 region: CASSPRARLEVDYGYTF. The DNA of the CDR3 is TGTGCCAGCTCACCACGGGCCAGGTTGGAAGTCGACTATGGCTACACCTTC.

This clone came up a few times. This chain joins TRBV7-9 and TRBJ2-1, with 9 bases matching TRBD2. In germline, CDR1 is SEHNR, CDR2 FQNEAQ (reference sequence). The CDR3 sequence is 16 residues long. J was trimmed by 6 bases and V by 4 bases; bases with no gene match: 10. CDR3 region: CASSSTGLAPRNEQFF. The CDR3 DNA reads TGTGCCAGCAGCTCGACAGGACTAGCGCCCCGCAATGAGCAGTTCTTC.

CDR3 DNA sequence: TGTGCCAGTAGTAGCCCGCGGCAGGGCGCTGTAAACTATGGCTACACCTTC. Protein product: CASSSPRQGAVNYGYTF. The chain combines TRBV19 with TRBJ1-2; maybe TRBD1 (5 bases). CDR1 is LNHDA and CDR2 is SQIVND in the germline V gene (reference sequence). CDR3 length: 17 residues. V shed 4 bases and J shed 2 bases, with 20 bases lying between them.

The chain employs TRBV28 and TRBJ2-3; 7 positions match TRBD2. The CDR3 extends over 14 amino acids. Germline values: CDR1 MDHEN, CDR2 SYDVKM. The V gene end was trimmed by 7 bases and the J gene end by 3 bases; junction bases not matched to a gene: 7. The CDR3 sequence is CASTWDYGTDTQYF. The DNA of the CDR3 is TGTGCCAGCACCTGGGACTACGGGACAGATACGCAGTATTTT.

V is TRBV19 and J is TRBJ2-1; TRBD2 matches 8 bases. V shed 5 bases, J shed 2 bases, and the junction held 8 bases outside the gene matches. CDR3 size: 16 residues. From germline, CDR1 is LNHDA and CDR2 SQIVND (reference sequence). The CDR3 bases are TGTGCCAGTAGTCCCCTACTAGCGGCCCCCTACAATGAGCAGTTCTTC. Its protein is CASSPLLAAPYNEQFF.

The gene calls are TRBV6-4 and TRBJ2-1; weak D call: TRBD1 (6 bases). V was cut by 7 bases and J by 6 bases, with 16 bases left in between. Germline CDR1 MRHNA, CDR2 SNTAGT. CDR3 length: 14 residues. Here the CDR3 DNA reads TGTGCCAGCAAGTCCAGGGGAGACTCCAATGAGCAGTTCTTC. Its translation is CASKSRGDSNEQFF.

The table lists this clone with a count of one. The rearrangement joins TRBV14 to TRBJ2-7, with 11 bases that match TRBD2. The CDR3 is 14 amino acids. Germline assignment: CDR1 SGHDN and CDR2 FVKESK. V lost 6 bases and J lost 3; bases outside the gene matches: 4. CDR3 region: CASRFTSGSYEQYF. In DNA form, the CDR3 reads TGTGCCAGCAGGTTTACTAGCGGGAGCTACGAGCAGTACTTC.

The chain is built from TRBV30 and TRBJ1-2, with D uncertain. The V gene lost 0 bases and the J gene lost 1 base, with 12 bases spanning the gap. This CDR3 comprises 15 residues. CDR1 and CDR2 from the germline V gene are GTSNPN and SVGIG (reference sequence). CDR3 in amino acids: CAWSVPSGLNYGYTF. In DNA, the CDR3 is TGTGCCTGGAGTGTACCCAGCGGCCTTAACTATGGCTACACCTTC. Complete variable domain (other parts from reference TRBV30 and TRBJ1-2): SQTIHQWPATLVQPVGSPLSLECTVEGTSNPNLYWYRQAAGRGLQLLFYSVGIGQISSEVPQNLSASRPQDRQFILSSKKLLLSDSGFYLCAWSVPSGLNYGYTFGSGTRLTVV.

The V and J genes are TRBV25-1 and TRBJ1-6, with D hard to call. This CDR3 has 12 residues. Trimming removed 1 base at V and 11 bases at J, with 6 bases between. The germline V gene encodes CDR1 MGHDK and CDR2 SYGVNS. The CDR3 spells CASSEWSAPLHF. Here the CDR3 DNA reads TGTGCCAGCAGTGAATGGAGTGCACCCCTCCACTTT.

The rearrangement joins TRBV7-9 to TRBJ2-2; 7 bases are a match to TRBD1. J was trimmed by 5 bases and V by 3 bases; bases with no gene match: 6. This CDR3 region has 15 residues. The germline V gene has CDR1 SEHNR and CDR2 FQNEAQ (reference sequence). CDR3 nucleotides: TGTGCCAGCAGCTTTCCCCGACAGGGTACCGGGGAGCTGTTTTTT. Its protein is CASSFPRQGTGELFF. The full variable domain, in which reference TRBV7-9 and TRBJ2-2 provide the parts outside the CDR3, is DTGVSQNPRHKITKRGQNVTFRCDPISEHNRLYWYRQTLGQGPEFLTYFQNEAQLEKSRLLSDRFSAERPKGSFSTLEIQRTEQGDSAMYLCASSFPRQGTGELFFGEGSRLTVL.